The clone carrying this TCR beta chain was detected once. V gave up 0 bases and J gave up 2 bases, with 16 bases separating them. CDR3 length: 18 amino acids. Germline CDR1 reads MGHRA; CDR2 reads YSYEKL. This entry is derived from a study of blood T cell repertoires in COVID-19. Across the study: From the United States, Italy and Spain came samples of acute and convalescent COVID-19. From T cells, B-cell-depleted T cells, or PBMCs came the material, which was cDNA or gDNA.

Original data processing: Amplified reference gene primers provided the basis for estimating nucleated cell counts. The protocol was immunoSEQ multiplex PCR, while the TCRdb copy is restricted to in-frame clones and leaves out a portion. V, J and clone size reflect that table, while D and trimming were determined from the DNA. This table has roughly 250,000 clones, 84% appearing once. The sequencing input was peripheral blood. V and J are TRBV4-1 and TRBJ1-4, with D perhaps matching TRBD1 (6 bases). The clonotype was recovered from a man aged 45-65 years with acute or convalescent COVID-19. CDR3 amino acids: CASSQERALGATNEKLFF. In nucleotides, the CDR3 is TGCGCCAGCAGCCAAGAGCGGGCTCTGGGGGCCACTAATGAAAAACTGTTTTTT.